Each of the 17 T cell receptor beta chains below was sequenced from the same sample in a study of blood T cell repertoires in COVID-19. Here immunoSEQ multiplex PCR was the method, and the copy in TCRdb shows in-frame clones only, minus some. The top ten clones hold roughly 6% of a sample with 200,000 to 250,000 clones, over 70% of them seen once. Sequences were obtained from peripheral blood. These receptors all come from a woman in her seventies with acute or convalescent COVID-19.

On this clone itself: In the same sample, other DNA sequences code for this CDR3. The CDR3 here is CASSLGSGETQYF. CDR3 bases: TGCGCCAGCAGCTTGGGGTCAGGGGAGACCCAGTACTTC. This rearrangement joins TRBV5-1 to TRBJ2-5, with D perhaps matching TRBD1 (5 bases). The CDR3 covers 13 residues. V was shortened by 0 bases and J by 5 bases, with 8 bases between the two germline ends. CDR1 and CDR2 from the germline V gene are SGHRS and YFSETQ.

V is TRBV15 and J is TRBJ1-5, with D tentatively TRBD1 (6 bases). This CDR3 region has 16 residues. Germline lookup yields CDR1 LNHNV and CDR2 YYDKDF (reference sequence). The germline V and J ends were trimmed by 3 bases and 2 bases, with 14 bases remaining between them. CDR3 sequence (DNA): TGTGCCACCAGCAGGGGGGGGCAGACCCGCAATCAGCCCCAGCATTTT. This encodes CATSRGGQTRNQPQHF.

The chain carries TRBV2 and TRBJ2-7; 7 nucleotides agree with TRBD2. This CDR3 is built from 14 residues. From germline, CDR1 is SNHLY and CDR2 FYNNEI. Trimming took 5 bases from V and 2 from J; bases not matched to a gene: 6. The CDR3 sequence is CASSRSGNTYEQYF. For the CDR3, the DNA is TGTGCCAGCAGTCGCAGCGGGAACACCTACGAGCAGTACTTC.

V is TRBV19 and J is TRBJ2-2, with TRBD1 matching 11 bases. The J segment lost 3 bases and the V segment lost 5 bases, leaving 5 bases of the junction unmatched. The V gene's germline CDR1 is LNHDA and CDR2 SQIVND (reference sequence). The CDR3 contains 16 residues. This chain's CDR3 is CASSARGQGDTGELFF. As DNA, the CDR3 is TGTGCCAGTAGTGCCCGGGGACAGGGGGACACCGGGGAGCTGTTTTTT.

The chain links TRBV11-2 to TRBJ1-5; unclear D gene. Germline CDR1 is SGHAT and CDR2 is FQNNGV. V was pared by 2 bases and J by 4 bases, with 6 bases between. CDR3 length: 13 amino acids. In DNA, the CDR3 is TGTGCCAGCAGCTTACAGTTTAATCAGCCCCAGCATTTT. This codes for CASSLQFNQPQHF.

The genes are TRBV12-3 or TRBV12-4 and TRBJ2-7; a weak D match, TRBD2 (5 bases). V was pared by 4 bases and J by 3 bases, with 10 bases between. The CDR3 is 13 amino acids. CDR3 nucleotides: TGTGCCAGCAGTTCCGGACTTATCTACGAGCAGTACTTC. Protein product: CASSSGLIYEQYF.

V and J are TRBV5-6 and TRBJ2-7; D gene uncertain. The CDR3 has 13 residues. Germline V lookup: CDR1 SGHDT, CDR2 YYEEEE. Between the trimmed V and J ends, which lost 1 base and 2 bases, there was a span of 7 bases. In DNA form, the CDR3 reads TGTGCCAGCAGCTTGAGCATGACCTACGAGCAGTACTTC. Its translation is CASSLSMTYEQYF.

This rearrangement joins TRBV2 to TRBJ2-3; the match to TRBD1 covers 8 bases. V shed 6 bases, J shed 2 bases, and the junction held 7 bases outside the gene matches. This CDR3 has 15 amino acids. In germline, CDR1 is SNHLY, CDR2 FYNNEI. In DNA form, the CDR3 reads TGTGCCAGCAGGTTGACAGGGGATTCCACAGATACGCAGTATTTT. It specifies CASRLTGDSTDTQYF.

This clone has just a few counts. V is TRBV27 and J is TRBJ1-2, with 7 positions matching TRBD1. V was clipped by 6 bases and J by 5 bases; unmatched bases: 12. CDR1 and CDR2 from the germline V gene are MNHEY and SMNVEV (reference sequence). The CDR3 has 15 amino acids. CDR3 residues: CASSRGTANQYGYTF. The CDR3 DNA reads TGTGCCAGCAGCCGTGGGACAGCTAACCAATATGGCTACACCTTC.

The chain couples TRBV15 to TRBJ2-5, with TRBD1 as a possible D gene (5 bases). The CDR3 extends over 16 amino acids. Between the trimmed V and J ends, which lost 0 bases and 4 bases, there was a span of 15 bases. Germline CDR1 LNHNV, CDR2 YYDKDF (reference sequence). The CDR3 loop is CATSRDLGRRAETQYF. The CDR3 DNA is TGTGCCACCAGCAGAGATCTGGGGCGCAGGGCAGAGACCCAGTACTTC.

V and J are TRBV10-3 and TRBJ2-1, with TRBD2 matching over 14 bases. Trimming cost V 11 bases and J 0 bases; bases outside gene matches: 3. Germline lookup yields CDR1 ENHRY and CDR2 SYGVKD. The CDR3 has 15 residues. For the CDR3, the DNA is TGTGCCGTAGGGACTAGCGGGAGCTCCTACAATGAGCAGTTCTTC. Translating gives CAVGTSGSSYNEQFF.

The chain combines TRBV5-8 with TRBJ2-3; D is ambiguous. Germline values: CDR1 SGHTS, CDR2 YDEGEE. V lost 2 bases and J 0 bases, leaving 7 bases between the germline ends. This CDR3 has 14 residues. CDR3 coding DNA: TGTGCCAGCAGCTTTCCCGGGAGCACAGATACGCAGTATTTT. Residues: CASSFPGSTDTQYF.

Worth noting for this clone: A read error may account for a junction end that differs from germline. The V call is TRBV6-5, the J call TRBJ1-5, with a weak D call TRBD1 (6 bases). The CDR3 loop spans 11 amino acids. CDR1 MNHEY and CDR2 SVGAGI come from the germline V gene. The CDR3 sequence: CASSPPGQILF. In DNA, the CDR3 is TGTGCCAGCAGTCCACCGGGACAAATACTTTTT.

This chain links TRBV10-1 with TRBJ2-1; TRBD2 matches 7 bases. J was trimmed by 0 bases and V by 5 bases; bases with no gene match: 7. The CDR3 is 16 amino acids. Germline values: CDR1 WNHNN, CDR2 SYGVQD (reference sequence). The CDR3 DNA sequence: TGCGCCAGCAGTCCAGAAGCGGGGAGCTCCTACAATGAGCAGTTCTTC. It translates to CASSPEAGSSYNEQFF.

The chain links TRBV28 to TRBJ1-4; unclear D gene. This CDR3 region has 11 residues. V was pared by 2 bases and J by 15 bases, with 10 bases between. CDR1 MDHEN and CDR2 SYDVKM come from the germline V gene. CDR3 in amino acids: CASSLGPKVFF. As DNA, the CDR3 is TGTGCCAGCAGTTTAGGGCCCAAAGTGTTTTTT.

The CDR3 DNA follows: TGTGCCAGCAGTGTGGAAGGACAGGGGGCTATGGGCTACACCTTC. Encoded protein: CASSVEGQGAMGYTF. The chain has TRBV6-4 and TRBJ1-2; 11 positions match TRBD1. CDR1 and CDR2 (germline): MRHNA, SNTAGT. Trimming took 4 bases from V and 8 from J; bases not matched to a gene: 9. This CDR3 region has 15 residues.

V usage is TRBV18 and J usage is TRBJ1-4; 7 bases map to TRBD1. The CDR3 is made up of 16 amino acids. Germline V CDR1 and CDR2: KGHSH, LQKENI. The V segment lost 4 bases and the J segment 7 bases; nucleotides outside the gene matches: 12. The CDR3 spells CASSQDRAEIGEKLFF. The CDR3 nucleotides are TGTGCCAGCTCACAAGACAGGGCAGAGATAGGTGAAAAACTGTTTTTT.